This T cell receptor (beta chain) was found in a study of TET2 disruption in CD19-targeted CAR T cells (dated by TCRdb to 2016 to 2019). About the investigation overall: No additional inclusion criteria were applied, and the number of samples was determined by the original clinical trial design and by sample availability. Overall study outcomes, separate from this receptor: The conclusions about the patient's CAR T cells were based on extensive analysis of only one subject.

What the treatment or condition label conveys for this sample: autologous CTL019 cells: CD19 CAR with 4-1BB and CD3 zeta domains. The CD19 CAR incorporated TCR zeta and 4-1BB costimulatory signaling domains. T cells for CTL019 manufacturing were collected from peripheral blood by leukapheresis. The DNeasy Blood and Tissue Kit was used to extract genomic DNA from pre-infusion T cells, peripheral blood, or sorted post-infusion T cells. About this clone itself: The target of this receptor is not known. The CDR3 end lies 3 residues beyond the end of the read and is filled in from the germline J gene.

Via the germline V gene, CDR1 is SGHRS and CDR2 YFSETQ. The CDR3 holds 15 amino acids from the cysteine to the phenylalanine. The DNA shown is the part of the CDR3 that was read: 36 bases, in frame from base 1. TCR beta chain deep sequencing was performed with the immunoSEQ assay. The published analysis was carried out like this. Only productive TCR beta rearrangements were used to compute clonotype frequencies. Sourced from immuneACCESS, this table was stored by TCRdb with only in-frame sequences that have V and J called. A share of the clones is absent; for the studies checked, an unresolved V gene accounts for under half, and the remainder has no known explanation. The V and J calls and the clone size are those of that table, but D and trimming were determined from the DNA. The table held for this sample gives around 27,000 clones. More than 1.5% of the sample lies in the top ten.

This receptor was identified in a man aged 65-85 years with chronic lymphocytic leukemia. The source was CD8- CAR+ T cells sorted from cultured blood T cells, collected for CD19 CAR T cell therapy. The sample's cell subset or site label is to be understood as: CD8-negative CAR-positive T cells from the infusion product. The V gene is TRBV5-1 and the J gene is TRBJ2-4; the D segment cannot be called with confidence. The covered CDR3 bases are TGCGCCAGCAGCCTGGCCGGGTCAATCCAAGAGACT. Protein translation: CASSLAGSIQET. The entire CDR3 reads CASSLAGSIQETQYF.